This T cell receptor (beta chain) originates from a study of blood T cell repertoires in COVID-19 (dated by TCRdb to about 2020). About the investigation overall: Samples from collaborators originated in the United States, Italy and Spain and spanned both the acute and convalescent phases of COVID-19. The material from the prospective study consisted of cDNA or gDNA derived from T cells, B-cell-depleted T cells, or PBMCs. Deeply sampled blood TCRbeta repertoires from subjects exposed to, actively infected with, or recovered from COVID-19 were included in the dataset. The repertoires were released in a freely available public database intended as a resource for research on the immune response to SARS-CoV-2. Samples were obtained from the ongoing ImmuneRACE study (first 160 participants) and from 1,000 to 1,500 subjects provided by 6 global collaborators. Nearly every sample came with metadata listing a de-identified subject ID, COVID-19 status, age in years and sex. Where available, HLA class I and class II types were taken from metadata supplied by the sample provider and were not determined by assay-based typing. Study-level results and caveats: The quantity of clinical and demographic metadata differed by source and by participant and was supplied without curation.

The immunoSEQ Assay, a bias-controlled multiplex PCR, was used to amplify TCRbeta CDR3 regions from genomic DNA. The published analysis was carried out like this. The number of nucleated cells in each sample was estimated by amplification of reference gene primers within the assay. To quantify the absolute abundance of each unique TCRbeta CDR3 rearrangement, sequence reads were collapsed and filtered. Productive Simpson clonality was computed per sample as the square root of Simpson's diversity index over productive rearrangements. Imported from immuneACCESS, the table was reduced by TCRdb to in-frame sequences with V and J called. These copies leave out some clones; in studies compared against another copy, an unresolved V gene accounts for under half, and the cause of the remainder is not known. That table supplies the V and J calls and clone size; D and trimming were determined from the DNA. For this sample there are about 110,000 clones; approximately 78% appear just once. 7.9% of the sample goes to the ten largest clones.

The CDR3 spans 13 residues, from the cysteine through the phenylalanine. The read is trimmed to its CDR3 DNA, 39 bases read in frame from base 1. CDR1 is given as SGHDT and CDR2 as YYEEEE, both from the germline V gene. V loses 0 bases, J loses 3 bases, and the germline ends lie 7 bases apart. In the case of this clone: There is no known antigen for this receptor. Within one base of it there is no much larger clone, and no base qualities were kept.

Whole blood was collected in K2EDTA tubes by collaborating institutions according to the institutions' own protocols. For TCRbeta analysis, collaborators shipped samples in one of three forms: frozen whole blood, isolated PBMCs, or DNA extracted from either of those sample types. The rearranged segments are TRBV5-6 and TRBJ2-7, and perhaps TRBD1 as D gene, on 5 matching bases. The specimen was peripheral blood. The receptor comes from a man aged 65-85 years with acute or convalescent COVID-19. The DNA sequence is TGTGCCAGCAGCTTGGGGGGCGTCTACGAGCAGTACTTC. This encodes CASSLGGVYEQYF.